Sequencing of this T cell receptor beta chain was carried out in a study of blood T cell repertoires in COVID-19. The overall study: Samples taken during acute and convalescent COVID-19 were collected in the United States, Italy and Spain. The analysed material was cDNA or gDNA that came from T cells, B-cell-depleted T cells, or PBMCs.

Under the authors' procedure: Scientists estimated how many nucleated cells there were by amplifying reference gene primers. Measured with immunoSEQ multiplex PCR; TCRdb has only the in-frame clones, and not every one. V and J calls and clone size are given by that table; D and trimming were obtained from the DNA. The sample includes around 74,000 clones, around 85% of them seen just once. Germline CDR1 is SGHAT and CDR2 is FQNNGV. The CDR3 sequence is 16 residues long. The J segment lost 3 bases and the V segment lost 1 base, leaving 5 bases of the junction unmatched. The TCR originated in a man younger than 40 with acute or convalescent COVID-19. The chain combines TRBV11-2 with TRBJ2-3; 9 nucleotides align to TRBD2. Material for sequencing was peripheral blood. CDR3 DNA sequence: TGTGCCAGCAGCTTAGTTAGCGGGAGAAAGACAGATACGCAGTATTTT. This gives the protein CASSLVSGRKTDTQYF.